This entry features one TCR beta chain sequence. Repertoires were generated with immunoSEQ multiplex PCR, while TCRdb's copy carries only in-frame clones and drops some. The repertoire consists of just under 150,000 clones, with 91% occurring once and the leading ten covering about 3%. These data originate in a study of control samples from healthy donors and cancer patients. V lost 6 bases to trimming and J lost 0 bases, with 12 bases between them. Germline V lookup: CDR1 ENHRY, CDR2 SYGVKD. The CDR3 length is 14 residues. The origin of this receptor is a man aged 25-45 years in good health. The specimen was blood. The chain uses TRBV10-3 and TRBJ2-7, with no clear D. The CDR3 sequence is CAISTDGSSYEQYF. The CDR3 nucleotides read TGTGCCATCAGCACGGACGGTAGCTCCTACGAGCAGTACTTC.